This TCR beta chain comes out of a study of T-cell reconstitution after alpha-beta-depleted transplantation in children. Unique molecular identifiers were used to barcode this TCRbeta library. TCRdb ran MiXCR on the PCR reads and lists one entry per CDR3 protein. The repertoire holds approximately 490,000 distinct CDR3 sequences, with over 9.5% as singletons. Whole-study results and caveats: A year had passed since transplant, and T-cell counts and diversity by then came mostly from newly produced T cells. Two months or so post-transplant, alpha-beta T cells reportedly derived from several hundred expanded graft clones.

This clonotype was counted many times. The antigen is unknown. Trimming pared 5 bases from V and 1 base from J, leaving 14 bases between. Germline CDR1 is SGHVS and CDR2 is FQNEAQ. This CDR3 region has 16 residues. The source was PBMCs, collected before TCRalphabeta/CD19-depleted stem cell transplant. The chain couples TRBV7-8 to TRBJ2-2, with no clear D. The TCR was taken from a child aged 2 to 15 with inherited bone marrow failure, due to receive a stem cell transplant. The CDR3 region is CASSHGGVGNTGELFF. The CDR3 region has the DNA TGTGCCAGCAGCCATGGCGGAGTCGGGAACACCGGGGAGCTGTTTTTT.